This TCR beta chain is drawn from a study of CD8 T cells in Susac syndrome. The authors reverse transcribed about 0.5 to 1 ug RNA with random hexamers. TCR beta CDR3 was amplified by immunoSEQ covering 54 Vbeta and 13 Jbeta. TCRdb analysed the immunoSEQ multiplex PCR reads with MiXCR anew, one entry per CDR3 protein. The sample consists of under 200,000 distinct CDR3 sequences, 85% to 95% of them appearing once. The CDR3 has 14 residues. CDR1 and CDR2 (germline): LNHNV, YYDKDF (reference sequence). Trimming removed 8 bases from V and 2 bases from J; junction bases left unmatched: 8. Sequencing of TCR beta covered CD8+ and CD4+ T cells obtained from blood. The authors negatively isolated CD8+ and CD4+ T cells and FACS-enriched TEMRA cells.

The origin of this receptor is a human donor with multiple sclerosis. V and J are TRBV15 and TRBJ2-7, with 8 bases identical to TRBD1. The sample taken for sequencing was CD8+ T cells from PBMCs. CDR3 region: CATSKYRGAYEQYF. The DNA for the CDR3 is TGTGCCACCTCAAAGTACAGGGGGGCCTACGAGCAGTACTTC.